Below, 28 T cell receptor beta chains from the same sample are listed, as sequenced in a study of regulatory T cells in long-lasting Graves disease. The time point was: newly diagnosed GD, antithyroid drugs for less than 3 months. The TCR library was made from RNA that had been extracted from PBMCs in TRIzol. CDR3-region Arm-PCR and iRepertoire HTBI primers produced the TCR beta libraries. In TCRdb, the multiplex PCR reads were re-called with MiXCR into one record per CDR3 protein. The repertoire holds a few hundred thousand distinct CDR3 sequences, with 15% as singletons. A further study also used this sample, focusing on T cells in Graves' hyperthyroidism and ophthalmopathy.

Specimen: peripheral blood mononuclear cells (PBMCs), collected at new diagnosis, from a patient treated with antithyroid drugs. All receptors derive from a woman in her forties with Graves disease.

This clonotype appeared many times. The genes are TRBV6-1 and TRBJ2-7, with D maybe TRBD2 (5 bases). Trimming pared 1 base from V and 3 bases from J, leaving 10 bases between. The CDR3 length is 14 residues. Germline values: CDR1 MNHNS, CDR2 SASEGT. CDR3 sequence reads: CASSEVLEGYEQYF. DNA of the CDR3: TGTGCCAGCAGTGAAGTTCTTGAGGGCTACGAGCAGTACTTC.

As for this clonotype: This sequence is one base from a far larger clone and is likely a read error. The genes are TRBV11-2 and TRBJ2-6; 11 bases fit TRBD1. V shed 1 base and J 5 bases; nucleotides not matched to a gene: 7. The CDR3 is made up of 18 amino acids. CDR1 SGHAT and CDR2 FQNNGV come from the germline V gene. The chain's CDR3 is CASSLGTGGAPRANVLTF. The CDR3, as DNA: TGTGCCAGCAGCTTAGGGACAGGGGGCGCACCTAGGGCCAACGTCCTGACTTTC.

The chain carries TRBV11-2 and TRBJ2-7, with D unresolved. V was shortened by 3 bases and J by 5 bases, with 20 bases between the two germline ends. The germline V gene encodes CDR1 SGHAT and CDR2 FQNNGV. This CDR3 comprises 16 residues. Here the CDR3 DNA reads TGTGCCAGCAGCTTCTCTCCGGAGAGCGTTCGGGACGAGCAGTACTTC. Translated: CASSFSPESVRDEQYF.

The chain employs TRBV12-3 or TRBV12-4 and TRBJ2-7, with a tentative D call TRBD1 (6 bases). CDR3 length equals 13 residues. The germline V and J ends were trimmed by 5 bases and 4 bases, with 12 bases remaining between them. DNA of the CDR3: TGTGCCAGCAGTCTAAACAGGGTTTACGAGCAGTACTTC. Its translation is CASSLNRVYEQYF.

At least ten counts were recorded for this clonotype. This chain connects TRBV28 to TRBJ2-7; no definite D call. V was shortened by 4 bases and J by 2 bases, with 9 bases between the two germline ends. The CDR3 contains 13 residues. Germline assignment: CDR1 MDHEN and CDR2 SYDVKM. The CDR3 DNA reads TGTGCCAGCAGTTGGGCAGGACCCTACGAGCAGTACTTC. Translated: CASSWAGPYEQYF. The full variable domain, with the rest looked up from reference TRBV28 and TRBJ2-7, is DVKVTQSSRYLVKRTGEKVFLECVQDMDHENMFWYRQDPGLGLRLIYFSYDVKMKEKGDIPEGYSVSREKKERFSLILESASTNQTSMYLCASSWAGPYEQYFGPGTRLTVT.

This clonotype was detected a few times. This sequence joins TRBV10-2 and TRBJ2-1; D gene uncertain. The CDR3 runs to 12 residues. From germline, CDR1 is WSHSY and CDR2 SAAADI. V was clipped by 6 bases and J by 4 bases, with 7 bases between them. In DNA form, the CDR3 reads TGCGCCAGCAGGGCCAAATACAATGAGCAGTTCTTC. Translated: CASRAKYNEQFF.

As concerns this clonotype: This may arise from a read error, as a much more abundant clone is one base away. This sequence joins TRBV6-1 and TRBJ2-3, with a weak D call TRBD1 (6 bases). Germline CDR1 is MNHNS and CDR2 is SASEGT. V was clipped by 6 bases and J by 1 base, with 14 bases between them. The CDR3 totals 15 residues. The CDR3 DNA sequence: TGTGCCAGCAGCAGCGGACAGCTCCGCACAGATACGCAGTATTTT. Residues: CASSSGQLRTDTQYF.

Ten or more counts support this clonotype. CDR3 in DNA: TGTGCCAGCAGCCAAGAGGGACAGGGACACGAGCAGTACTTC. Protein: CASSQEGQGHEQYF. The chain employs TRBV3-1 and TRBJ2-7; 9 bases agree with TRBD1. CDR3 length: 14 residues. Germline loops: CDR1 LGHDT, CDR2 YNNKEL (reference sequence). V dropped 0 bases and J dropped 5; count of bases not matched to a gene: 2.

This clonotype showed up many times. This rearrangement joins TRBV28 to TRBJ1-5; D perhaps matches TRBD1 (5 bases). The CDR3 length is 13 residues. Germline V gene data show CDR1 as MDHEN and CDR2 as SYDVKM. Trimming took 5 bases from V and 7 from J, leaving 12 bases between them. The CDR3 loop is CASSKGGTQPQHF. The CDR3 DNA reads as TGTGCCAGCAGTAAAGGCGGGACCCAGCCCCAGCATTTT.

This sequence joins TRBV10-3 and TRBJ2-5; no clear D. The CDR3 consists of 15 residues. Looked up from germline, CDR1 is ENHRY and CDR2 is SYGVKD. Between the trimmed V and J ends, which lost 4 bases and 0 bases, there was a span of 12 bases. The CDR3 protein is CAISARPGDQETQYF. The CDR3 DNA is TGTGCCATCAGTGCCAGGCCGGGCGACCAAGAGACCCAGTACTTC.

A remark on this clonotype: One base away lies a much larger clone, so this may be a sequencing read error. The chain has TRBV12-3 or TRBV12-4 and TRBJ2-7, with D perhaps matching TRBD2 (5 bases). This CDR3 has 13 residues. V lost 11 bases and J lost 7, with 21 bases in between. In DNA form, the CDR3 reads TGTGCCGCAACTCGGACTGCGTCGGGGGAGCAGTACTTC. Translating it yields CAATRTASGEQYF.

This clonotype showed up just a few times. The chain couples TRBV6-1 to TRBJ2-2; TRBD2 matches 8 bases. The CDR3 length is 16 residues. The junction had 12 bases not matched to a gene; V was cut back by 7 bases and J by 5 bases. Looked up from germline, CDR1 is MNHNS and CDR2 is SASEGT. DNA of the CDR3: TGTGCCAGCACTCACCCGGGAGGGGGGCTAACCGGGGAGCTGTTTTTT. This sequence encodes CASTHPGGGLTGELFF.

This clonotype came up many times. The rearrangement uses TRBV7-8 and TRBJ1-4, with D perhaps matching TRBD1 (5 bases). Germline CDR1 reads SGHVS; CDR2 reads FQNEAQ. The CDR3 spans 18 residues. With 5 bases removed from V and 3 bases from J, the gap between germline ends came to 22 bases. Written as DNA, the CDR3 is TGTGCCAGCAGCCCACTGGAGGGGACGGCTTTGGCTAATGAAAAACTGTTTTTT. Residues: CASSPLEGTALANEKLFF. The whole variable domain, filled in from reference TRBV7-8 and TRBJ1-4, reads GAGVSQSPRYKVAKRGQDVALRCDPISGHVSLFWYQQALGQGPEFLTYFQNEAQLDKSGLPSDRFFAERPEGSVSTLKIQRTQQEDSAVYLCASSPLEGTALANEKLFFGSGTQLSVL.

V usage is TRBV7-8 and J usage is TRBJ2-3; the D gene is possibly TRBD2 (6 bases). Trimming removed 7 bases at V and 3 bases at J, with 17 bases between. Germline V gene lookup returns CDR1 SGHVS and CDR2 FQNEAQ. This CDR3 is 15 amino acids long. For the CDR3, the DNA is TGTGCCAGCATCCTCGGGGCAGGGAGGACAGATACGCAGTATTTT. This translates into CASILGAGRTDTQYF.

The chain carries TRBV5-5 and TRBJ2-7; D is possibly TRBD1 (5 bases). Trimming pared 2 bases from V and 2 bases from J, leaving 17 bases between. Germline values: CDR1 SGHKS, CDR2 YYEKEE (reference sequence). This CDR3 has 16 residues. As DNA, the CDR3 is TGTGCCAGCAGCTTTTCCCAGACAGTAGCTACCTACGAGCAGTACTTC. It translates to CASSFSQTVATYEQYF. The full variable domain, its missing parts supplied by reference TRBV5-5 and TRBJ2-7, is DAGVTQSPTHLIKTRGQQVTLRCSPISGHKSVSWYQQVLGQGPQFIFQYYEKEERGRGNFPDRFSARQFPNYSSELNVNALLLGDSALYLCASSFSQTVATYEQYFGPGTRLTVT.

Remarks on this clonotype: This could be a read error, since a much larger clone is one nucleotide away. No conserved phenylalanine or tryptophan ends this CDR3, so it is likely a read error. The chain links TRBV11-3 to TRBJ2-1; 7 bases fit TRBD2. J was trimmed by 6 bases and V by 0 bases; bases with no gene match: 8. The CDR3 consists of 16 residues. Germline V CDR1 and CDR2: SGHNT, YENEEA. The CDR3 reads CASSLDQTSEFNEQFL. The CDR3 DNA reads TGTGCCAGCAGCTTAGATCAAACTAGCGAGTTCAATGAGCAGTTCCTC.

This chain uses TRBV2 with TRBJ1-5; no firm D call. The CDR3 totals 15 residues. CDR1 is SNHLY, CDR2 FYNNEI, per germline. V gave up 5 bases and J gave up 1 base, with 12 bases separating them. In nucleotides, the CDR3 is TGTGCCAGCAGTTGGGGTTTGAGGAGCAATCAGCCCCAGCATTTT. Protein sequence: CASSWGLRSNQPQHF.

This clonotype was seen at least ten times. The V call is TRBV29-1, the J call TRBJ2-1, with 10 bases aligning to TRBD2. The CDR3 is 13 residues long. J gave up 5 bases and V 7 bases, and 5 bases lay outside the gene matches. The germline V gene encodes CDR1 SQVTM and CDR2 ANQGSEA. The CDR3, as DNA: TGCAGCGAGTTAGCGGGAGGACACAATGAGCAGTTCTTC. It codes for CSELAGGHNEQFF.

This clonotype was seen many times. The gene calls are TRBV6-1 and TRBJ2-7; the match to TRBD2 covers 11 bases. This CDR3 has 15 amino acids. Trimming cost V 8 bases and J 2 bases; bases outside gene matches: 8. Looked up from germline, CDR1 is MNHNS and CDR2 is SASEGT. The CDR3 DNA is TGTGCCAGCTCTGACGGGACTAGCGGAGCCTACGAGCAGTACTTC. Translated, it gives CASSDGTSGAYEQYF.

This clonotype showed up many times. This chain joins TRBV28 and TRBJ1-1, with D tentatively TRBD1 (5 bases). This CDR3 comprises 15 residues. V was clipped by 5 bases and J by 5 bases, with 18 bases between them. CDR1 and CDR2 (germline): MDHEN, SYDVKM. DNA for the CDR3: TGTGCCAGCAGTACCCCCGGGACTGGGGGGACTGAAGCTTTCTTT. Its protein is CASSTPGTGGTEAFF.

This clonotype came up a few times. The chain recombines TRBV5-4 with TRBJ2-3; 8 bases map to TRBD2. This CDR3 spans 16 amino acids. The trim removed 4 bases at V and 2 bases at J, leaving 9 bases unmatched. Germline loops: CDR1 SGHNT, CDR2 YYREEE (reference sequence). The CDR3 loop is CASSHQRERSTDTQYF. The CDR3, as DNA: TGTGCCAGCAGCCACCAGCGGGAGCGCTCCACAGATACGCAGTATTTT.

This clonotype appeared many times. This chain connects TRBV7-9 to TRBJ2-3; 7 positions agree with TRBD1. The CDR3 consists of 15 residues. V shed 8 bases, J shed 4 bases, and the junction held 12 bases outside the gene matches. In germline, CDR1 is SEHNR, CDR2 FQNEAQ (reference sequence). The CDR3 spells CASGLRAGGPDTQYF. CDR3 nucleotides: TGTGCCAGCGGACTGAGGGCAGGGGGACCAGATACGCAGTATTTT.

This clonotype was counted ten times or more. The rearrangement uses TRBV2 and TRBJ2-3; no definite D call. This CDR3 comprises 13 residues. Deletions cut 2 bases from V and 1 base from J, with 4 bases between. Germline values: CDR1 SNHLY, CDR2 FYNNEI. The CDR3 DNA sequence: TGTGCCAGCAGTGAATACGGCACAGATACGCAGTATTTT. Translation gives CASSEYGTDTQYF.

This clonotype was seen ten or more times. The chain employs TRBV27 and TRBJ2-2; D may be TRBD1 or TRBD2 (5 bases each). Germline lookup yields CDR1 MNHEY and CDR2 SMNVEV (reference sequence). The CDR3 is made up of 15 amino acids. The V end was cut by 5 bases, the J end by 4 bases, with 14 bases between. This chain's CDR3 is CASSPREGSTGELFF. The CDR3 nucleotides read TGTGCCAGCAGTCCTAGAGAGGGGTCCACCGGGGAGCTGTTTTTT.

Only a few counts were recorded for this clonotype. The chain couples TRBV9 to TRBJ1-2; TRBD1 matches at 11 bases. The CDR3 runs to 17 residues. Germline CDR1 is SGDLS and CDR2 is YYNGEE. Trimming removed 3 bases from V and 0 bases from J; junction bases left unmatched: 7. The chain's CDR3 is CASSDRDRGEANYGYTF. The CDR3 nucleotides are TGTGCCAGCAGCGACCGGGACAGGGGGGAAGCTAACTATGGCTACACCTTC.

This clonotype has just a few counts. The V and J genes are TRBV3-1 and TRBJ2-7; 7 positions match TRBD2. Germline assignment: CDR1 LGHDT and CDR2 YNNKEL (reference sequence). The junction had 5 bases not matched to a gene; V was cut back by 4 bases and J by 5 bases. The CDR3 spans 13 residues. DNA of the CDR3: TGTGCCAGCAGCCGGCGGGAGTATGACGAGCAGTACTTC. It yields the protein CASSRREYDEQYF.

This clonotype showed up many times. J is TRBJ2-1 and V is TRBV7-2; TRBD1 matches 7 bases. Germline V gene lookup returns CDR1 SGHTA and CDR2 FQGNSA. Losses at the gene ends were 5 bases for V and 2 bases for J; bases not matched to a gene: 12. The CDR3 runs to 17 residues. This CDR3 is CASSPRQGIVTYNEQFF. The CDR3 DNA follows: TGTGCCAGCAGCCCCCGACAGGGCATAGTCACCTACAATGAGCAGTTCTTC.

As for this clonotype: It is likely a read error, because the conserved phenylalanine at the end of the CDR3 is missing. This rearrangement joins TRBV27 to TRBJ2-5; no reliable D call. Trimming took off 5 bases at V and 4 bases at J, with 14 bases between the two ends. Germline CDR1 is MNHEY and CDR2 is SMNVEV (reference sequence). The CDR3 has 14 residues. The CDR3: CASSPSAPLETQYL. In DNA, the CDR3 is TGTGCCAGCAGTCCCTCCGCGCCCTTAGAGACCCAGTACCTC.